The 2 T cell receptor beta chains given below trace back to one sample, sequenced in a study of cytomegalovirus exposure and HLA in healthy donors. With 60 Vbeta and 13 Jbeta primers, the PCR was carried out. Using immunoSEQ multiplex PCR, the repertoire was profiled, and TCRdb retains in-frame clones only, with some absent. In the table there are approximately 100,000 clones, around 75% of which are singletons. Sequenced material: PBMCs. All receptors derive from a male donor in good health and CMV-seropositive.

The chain employs TRBV5-1 and TRBJ2-2; D gene uncertain. From germline, CDR1 is SGHRS and CDR2 YFSETQ. The CDR3 spans 15 residues. V lost 0 bases to trimming and J lost 6 bases, with 12 bases between them. The CDR3 reads CASSLDWQIAGELFF. In DNA form, the CDR3 reads TGCGCCAGCAGCTTGGATTGGCAGATTGCCGGGGAGCTGTTTTTT.

The V gene is TRBV5-1, the J gene TRBJ2-7, with 10 bases fitting TRBD1. This CDR3 has 15 residues. With 4 bases clipped from V and 6 bases from J, the junction kept 10 bases outside the gene matches. Per the germline V gene, CDR1 is SGHRS and CDR2 is YFSETQ. The CDR3 region has the DNA TGCGCCAGCAGCCACGGAAGACAGGGGGCTGGCGAGCAGTACTTC. The encoded protein is CASSHGRQGAGEQYF.